The present TCR beta chain was sequenced within a study of T cell responses to AZD1222 COVID-19 vaccine. About the research overall: Second-dose intervals near 4 or 12 weeks were combined. Findings and caveats of the study: Vaccination with two AZD1222 doses was followed by a rise in Spike-specific TCR breadth and depth. Among those given AZD1222, only five or six were seropositive at baseline.

Repertoires were generated with immunoSEQ multiplex PCR, while TCRdb's copy carries only in-frame clones and drops some. The repertoire holds about 130,000 clones, with approximately 87% as singletons. About this clone: Its antigen remains unknown.

The CDR3 consists of 13 residues. The germline V gene has CDR1 SGHKS and CDR2 YYEKEE (reference sequence). Deletions cut 5 bases from V and 9 bases from J, with 15 bases between. The sequence came from an adult in good health. The rearrangement joins TRBV5-5 to TRBJ2-4; D is possibly TRBD2 (5 bases). Specimen: peripheral blood, collected on day 0 of AZD1222 vaccination. CDR3 loop: CASSSGDLSIQYF. The CDR3 nucleotides read TGTGCCAGCAGTTCCGGGGATTTGAGCATTCAGTACTTC.